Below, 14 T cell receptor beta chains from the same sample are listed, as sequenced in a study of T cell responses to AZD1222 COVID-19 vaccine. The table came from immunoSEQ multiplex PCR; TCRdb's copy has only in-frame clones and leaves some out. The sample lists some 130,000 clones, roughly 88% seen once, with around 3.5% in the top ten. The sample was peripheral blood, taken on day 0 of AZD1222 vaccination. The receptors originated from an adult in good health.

The CDR3 region has the DNA TGCGCCAGCAGCTTGGCTTGGCAGGCGGGTGAGACCCAGTACTTC. It codes for CASSLAWQAGETQYF. This sequence joins TRBV5-1 and TRBJ2-5; weak D call: TRBD2 (5 bases). V was clipped by 0 bases and J by 5 bases, with 14 bases between them. There are 15 residues in the CDR3. In germline, CDR1 is SGHRS, CDR2 YFSETQ.

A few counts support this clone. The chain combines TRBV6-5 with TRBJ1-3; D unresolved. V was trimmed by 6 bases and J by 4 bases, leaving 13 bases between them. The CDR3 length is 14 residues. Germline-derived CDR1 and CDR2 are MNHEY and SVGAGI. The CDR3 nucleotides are TGTGCCAGCAGCCGCTCCGAATCGGGAAACACCATATATTTT. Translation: CASSRSESGNTIYF.

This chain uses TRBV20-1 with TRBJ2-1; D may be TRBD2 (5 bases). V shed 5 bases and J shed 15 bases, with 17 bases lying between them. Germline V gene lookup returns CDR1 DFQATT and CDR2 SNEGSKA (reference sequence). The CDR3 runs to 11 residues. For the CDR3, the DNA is TGCAGTGCTCCCCTAGGACCCCGGGGGTTCTTC. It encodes CSAPLGPRGFF.

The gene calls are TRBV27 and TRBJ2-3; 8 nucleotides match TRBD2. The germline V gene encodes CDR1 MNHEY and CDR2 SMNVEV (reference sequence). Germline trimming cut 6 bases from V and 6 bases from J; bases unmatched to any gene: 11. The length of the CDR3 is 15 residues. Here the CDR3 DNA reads TGTGCCAGCAGACGTACAGCGGGGGCCACGGATACGCAGTATTTT. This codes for CASRRTAGATDTQYF.

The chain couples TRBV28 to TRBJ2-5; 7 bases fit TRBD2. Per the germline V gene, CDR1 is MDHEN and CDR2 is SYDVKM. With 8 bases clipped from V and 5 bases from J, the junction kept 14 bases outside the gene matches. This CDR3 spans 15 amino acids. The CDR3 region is CASDRGGAGVETQYF. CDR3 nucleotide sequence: TGTGCCAGCGACAGAGGAGGGGCGGGGGTTGAGACCCAGTACTTC. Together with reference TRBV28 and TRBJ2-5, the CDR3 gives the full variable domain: DVKVTQSSRYLVKRTGEKVFLECVQDMDHENMFWYRQDPGLGLRLIYFSYDVKMKEKGDIPEGYSVSREKKERFSLILESASTNQTSMYLCASDRGGAGVETQYFGPGTRLLVL.

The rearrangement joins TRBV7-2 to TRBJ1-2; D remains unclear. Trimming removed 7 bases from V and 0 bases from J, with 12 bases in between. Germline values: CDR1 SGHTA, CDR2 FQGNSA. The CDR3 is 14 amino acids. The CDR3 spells CASTFEYANYGYTF. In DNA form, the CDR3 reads TGTGCCAGCACCTTCGAATATGCTAACTATGGCTACACCTTC.

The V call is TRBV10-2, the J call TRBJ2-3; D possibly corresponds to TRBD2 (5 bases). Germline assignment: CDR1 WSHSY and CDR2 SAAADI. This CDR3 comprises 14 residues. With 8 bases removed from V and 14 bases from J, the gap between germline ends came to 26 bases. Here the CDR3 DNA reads TGCGCCAGCCGCCGGGGAGAAGGGAGTCACCCCCCGTATTTT. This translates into CASRRGEGSHPPYF.

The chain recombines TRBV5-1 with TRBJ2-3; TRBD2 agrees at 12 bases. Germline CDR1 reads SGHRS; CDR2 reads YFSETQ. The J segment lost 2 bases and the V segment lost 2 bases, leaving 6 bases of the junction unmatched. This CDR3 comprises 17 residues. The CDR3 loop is CASSFATSGGSTDTQYF. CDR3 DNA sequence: TGCGCCAGCAGCTTCGCAACTAGCGGGGGGTCCACAGATACGCAGTATTTT. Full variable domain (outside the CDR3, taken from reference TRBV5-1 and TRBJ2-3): KAGVTQTPRYLIKTRGQQVTLSCSPISGHRSVSWYQQTPGQGLQFLFEYFSETQRNKGNFPGRFSGRQFSNSRSEMNVSTLELGDSALYLCASSFATSGGSTDTQYFGPGTRLTVL.

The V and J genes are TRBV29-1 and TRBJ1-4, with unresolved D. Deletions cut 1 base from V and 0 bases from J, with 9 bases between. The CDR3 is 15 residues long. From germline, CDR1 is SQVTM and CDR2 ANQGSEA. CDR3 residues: CSVEGDFATNEKLFF. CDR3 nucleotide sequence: TGCAGCGTTGAAGGAGATTTTGCAACTAATGAAAAACTGTTTTTT. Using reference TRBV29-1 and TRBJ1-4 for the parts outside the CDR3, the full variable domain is SAVISQKPSRDICQRGTSLTIQCQVDSQVTMMFWYRQQPGQSLTLIATANQGSEATYESGFVIDKFPISRPNLTFSTLTVSNMSPEDSSIYLCSVEGDFATNEKLFFGSGTQLSVL.

Written as DNA, the CDR3 is TGCGCCAGCTCACAAGTTTTGGAGACCCAGTACTTC. Amino acids: CASSQVLETQYF. The chain has TRBV5-1 and TRBJ2-5, with D unresolved. The V and J ends lost 7 bases and 5 bases respectively, with 12 bases between them. Germline values: CDR1 SGHRS, CDR2 YFSETQ. This CDR3 has 12 residues.

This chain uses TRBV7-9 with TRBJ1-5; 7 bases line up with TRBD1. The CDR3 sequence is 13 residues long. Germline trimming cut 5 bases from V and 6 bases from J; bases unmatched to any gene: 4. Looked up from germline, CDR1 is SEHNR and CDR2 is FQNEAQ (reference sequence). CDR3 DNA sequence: TGTGCCAGCAGCCCCGACAGGGCTCAGCCCCAGCATTTT. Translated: CASSPDRAQPQHF.

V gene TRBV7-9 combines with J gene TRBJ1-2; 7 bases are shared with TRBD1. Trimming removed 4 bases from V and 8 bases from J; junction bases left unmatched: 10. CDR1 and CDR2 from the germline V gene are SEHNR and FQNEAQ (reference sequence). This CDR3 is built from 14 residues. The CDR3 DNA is TGTGCCAGCAGCTATTTATATCCAGGGGGAGGCTACACCTTC. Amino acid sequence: CASSYLYPGGGYTF.

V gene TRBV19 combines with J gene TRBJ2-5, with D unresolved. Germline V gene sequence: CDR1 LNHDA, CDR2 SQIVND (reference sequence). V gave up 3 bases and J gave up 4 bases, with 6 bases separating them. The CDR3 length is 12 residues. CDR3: CASSMGRETQYF. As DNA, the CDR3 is TGTGCCAGTAGTATGGGAAGAGAGACCCAGTACTTC.

This CDR3 reads CASRVDRGYEQYF. The CDR3 DNA reads as TGTGCCAGCAGGGTGGACAGGGGGTACGAGCAGTACTTC. The V and J genes are TRBV6-5 and TRBJ2-7; 10 bases are a match to TRBD1. Germline CDR1 and CDR2: MNHEY and SVGAGI. The trim removed 6 bases at V and 4 bases at J, leaving 3 bases unmatched. This CDR3 is built from 13 residues.